A single sample gave rise to the 21 T cell receptor beta chains below, sequenced in a study of blood T cells in healthy people across ages. A sample-barcoded 5' primer and a J-beta primer mix were used in a second PCR of about 7 to 12 cycles. In TCRdb, the 5' RACE reads were re-called with MiXCR into one record per CDR3 protein. The table lists approximately 700,000 distinct CDR3 sequences, about a third of them singletons. Sequencing was performed on blood. The receptors shown here come from a woman older than 75 in good health.

This clonotype has a handful of counts. This sequence joins TRBV28 and TRBJ2-2; D call uncertain. Germline CDR1 is MDHEN and CDR2 is SYDVKM. The CDR3 has 15 residues. V dropped 3 bases and J dropped 0 bases, with 8 bases sitting between them. CDR3 DNA sequence: TGTGCCAGCAGTTTTAGCAGAGCGAACACCGGGGAGCTGTTTTTT. Translated, it gives CASSFSRANTGELFF.

The chain employs TRBV9 and TRBJ1-2; D is unclear. The CDR3 is 16 amino acids. V was clipped by 0 bases and J by 2 bases, with 14 bases between them. The germline V gene has CDR1 SGDLS and CDR2 YYNGEE. CDR3 DNA: TGTGCCAGCAGCGTAGCTTCGACTGGATCGAACTATGGCTACACCTTC. Its protein is CASSVASTGSNYGYTF.

This clonotype appeared many times. CDR3 sequence reads: CAWSARTGYYGYTF. CDR3 DNA: TGTGCCTGGAGTGCGCGGACAGGCTACTATGGCTACACCTTC. This sequence joins TRBV30 and TRBJ1-2; 7 nucleotides agree with TRBD1. The CDR3 covers 14 residues. The germline CDR1 and CDR2 sequences are GTSNPN and SVGIG (reference sequence). V lost 1 base, J lost 3 bases, and 5 bases stayed unmatched.

This clonotype was seen a single time. The chain uses TRBV12-3 or TRBV12-4 and TRBJ2-3; no reliable D call. The V end was cut by 1 base, the J end by 15 bases, with 20 bases between. This CDR3 is 14 amino acids long. This chain's CDR3 is CASSLGVRSDMQYF. In DNA, the CDR3 is TGTGCCAGCAGTTTAGGAGTGAGATCAGATATGCAATATTTT.

At least ten counts were recorded for this clonotype. CDR3 region: CASSDQGAGETQYF. In DNA form, the CDR3 reads TGTGCCAGCAGCGATCAGGGGGCAGGAGAGACCCAGTACTTC. This rearrangement joins TRBV12-3 or TRBV12-4 to TRBJ2-5, with 8 bases that match TRBD1. The CDR3 spans 14 residues. The trim removed 6 bases at V and 4 bases at J, leaving 7 bases unmatched.

V and J are TRBV12-3 or TRBV12-4 and TRBJ2-3, with D maybe TRBD2 (5 bases). V was trimmed by 3 bases and J by 2 bases, leaving 12 bases between them. The CDR3 has 15 residues. The CDR3 DNA follows: TGTGCCAGCAGTTTGAGCGGCCATTACACAGATACGCAGTATTTT. This gives the protein CASSLSGHYTDTQYF.

As concerns this clonotype: With a much larger clone just one base away, this may be a read error. The chain carries TRBV10-3 and TRBJ2-1, with D maybe TRBD1 (5 bases). The CDR3 has 15 residues. The germline V gene encodes CDR1 ENHRY and CDR2 SYGVKD. V was clipped by 0 bases and J by 6 bases, with 12 bases between them. CDR3 residues: CAISESISRGNEQFF. In DNA, the CDR3 is TGTGCCATCAGTGAGTCTATAAGTAGGGGCAATGAGCAGTTCTTC.

This clonotype was counted once. The rearrangement links TRBV28 to TRBJ1-3; 9 bases fit TRBD1. CDR1 is MDHEN, CDR2 SYDVKM, per germline. The CDR3 runs 15 residues. Trimming cost V 2 bases and J 2 bases; bases outside gene matches: 1. CDR3 in amino acids: CASSLGTGPGNTIYF. CDR3 nucleotides: TGTGCCAGCAGTTTAGGGACAGGGCCTGGAAACACCATATATTTT.

The V gene is TRBV20-1, the J gene TRBJ2-7; TRBD1 might be the D (5 bases). Germline V gene lookup returns CDR1 DFQATT and CDR2 SNEGSKA (reference sequence). The CDR3 extends over 14 amino acids. V lost 5 bases and J lost 0, with 14 bases in between. CDR3 amino acids: CSARQTALSYEQYF. The CDR3 region has the DNA TGCAGTGCTCGACAGACGGCCCTCTCCTACGAGCAGTACTTC.

Many counts were recorded for this clonotype. CDR3 loop: CATSEGAVGKDTQYF. The CDR3 DNA is TGTGCCACCAGTGAGGGCGCAGTAGGGAAAGATACGCAGTATTTT. This chain connects TRBV24-1 to TRBJ2-3; D unresolved. The germline gives CDR1 KGHDR, CDR2 SFDVKD. The CDR3 contains 15 residues. The V end lost 4 bases, the J end lost 5 bases, and 15 bases lay between the germline ends.

The chain couples TRBV3-1 to TRBJ1-5; 7 nucleotides match TRBD1. The germline V gene encodes CDR1 LGHDT and CDR2 YNNKEL (reference sequence). CDR3 length equals 15 residues. The trim removed 1 base at V and 5 bases at J, leaving 5 bases unmatched. CDR3 region: CASSQVAGGDQPQHF. In DNA, the CDR3 is TGTGCCAGCAGCCAAGTGGCAGGGGGGGATCAGCCCCAGCATTTT.

This clonotype was seen many times. The rearrangement uses TRBV29-1 and TRBJ2-1, with a weak D call TRBD1 (6 bases). This CDR3 has 17 residues. The germline V and J ends were trimmed by 7 bases and 8 bases, with 30 bases remaining between them. Germline V CDR1 and CDR2: SQVTM, ANQGSEA. In nucleotides, the CDR3 is TGCAGCGCCCCAGTCCCGGCGACAGGCCTTCTATTGGATGAGCAGTTCTTC. Encoded protein: CSAPVPATGLLLDEQFF.

There are many counts of this clonotype. The V gene is TRBV12-3 or TRBV12-4, the J gene TRBJ1-4; no reliable D call. Trimming took off 8 bases at V and 0 bases at J, with 10 bases between the two ends. The CDR3 has 14 residues. The CDR3 reads CASGRLPTNEKLFF. CDR3 sequence (DNA): TGTGCCAGCGGGCGATTACCAACTAATGAAAAACTGTTTTTT.

Many counts were recorded for this clonotype. V is TRBV7-2 and J is TRBJ1-2; 7 nucleotides line up with TRBD1. The V gene end was trimmed by 5 bases and the J gene end by 1 base; junction bases not matched to a gene: 4. The V gene's germline CDR1 is SGHTA and CDR2 FQGNSA. CDR3 length equals 14 residues. The CDR3 sequence is CASSITGVNYGYTF. CDR3 bases: TGTGCCAGCAGCATTACAGGGGTTAACTATGGCTACACCTTC.

This clonotype appeared many times. The rearrangement links TRBV2 to TRBJ2-1, with D unresolved. Trimming shortened V by 1 base and J by 1 base, and 2 bases separated the two germline ends. CDR1 SNHLY and CDR2 FYNNEI come from the germline V gene. The CDR3 length is 13 residues. The CDR3, as DNA: TGTGCCAGCAGTGAAGGTTCCTACAATGAGCAGTTCTTC. Protein: CASSEGSYNEQFF.

Ten or more counts support this clonotype. The rearrangement joins TRBV6-1 to TRBJ1-2; no firm D call. CDR3 size: 11 residues. In germline, CDR1 is MNHNS, CDR2 SASEGT. The V end was cut by 10 bases, the J end by 2 bases, with 8 bases between. This CDR3 reads CATVQNYGYTF. Written as DNA, the CDR3 is TGTGCCACGGTGCAGAACTATGGCTACACCTTC.

This clonotype has a count of ten or more. The chain is built from TRBV20-1 and TRBJ1-2; possible D gene TRBD1, 5 bases. V lost 0 bases and J lost 1, with 9 bases in between. In germline, CDR1 is DFQATT, CDR2 SNEGSKA (reference sequence). The CDR3 sequence is 14 residues long. CDR3 sequence reads: CSARDARGNYGYTF. In DNA form, the CDR3 reads TGCAGTGCTAGAGACGCAAGGGGTAACTATGGCTACACCTTC.

The chain joins TRBV20-1 to TRBJ2-5; D call uncertain. CDR1 is DFQATT and CDR2 is SNEGSKA in the germline V gene (reference sequence). The CDR3 runs to 14 residues. Between the trimmed V and J ends, which lost 1 base and 5 bases, there was a span of 14 bases. DNA for the CDR3: TGCAGTGCTAGAGTTCTGGGTTTTGGCGAGACCCAGTACTTC. It yields the protein CSARVLGFGETQYF.

The chain recombines TRBV7-2 with TRBJ2-2, with 15 bases identical to TRBD2. The CDR3 is 17 amino acids. V was pared by 5 bases and J by 4 bases, with 5 bases of the junction left unmatched. CDR1 SGHTA and CDR2 FQGNSA come from the germline V gene. The CDR3 reads CASSQGLAGGTTGELFF. The CDR3 DNA reads TGTGCCAGCAGCCAGGGACTAGCGGGGGGTACCACCGGGGAGCTGTTTTTT.

This clonotype was counted ten times or more. A read error may account for a junction end that differs from germline. CDR3 sequence: CSVKEEGAETDTQYF. CDR3 DNA: TGCAGCGTTAAAGAGGAAGGGGCCGAAACAGATACGCAGTATTTT. The gene calls are TRBV29-1 and TRBJ2-3; TRBD1 might be the D (5 bases). Germline CDR1 reads SQVTM; CDR2 reads ANQGSEA. The CDR3 length is 15 residues.

With respect to this clonotype: A much larger clone differs by one base, so this may be a read error. V and J are TRBV6-1 and TRBJ1-4; 9 nucleotides line up with TRBD1. Unmatched junction bases numbered 10, after V lost 4 bases and J lost 7 bases. This CDR3 has 16 residues. Germline V gives CDR1 MNHNS, CDR2 SASEGT. CDR3 amino acids: CASSAVRGTGFEKLFF. In nucleotides, the CDR3 is TGTGCCAGCAGTGCAGTACGCGGGACAGGGTTTGAAAAACTGTTTTTT.